Presented here are 28 T cell receptor beta chains from one specimen sequenced in a study of T cell responses to AZD1222 COVID-19 vaccine. Method: immunoSEQ multiplex PCR; TCRdb's copy keeps in-frame clones and lacks some. The sample lists 130,000 or so clones; more than 70% were seen once. The input for sequencing was peripheral blood, taken on day 0 of AZD1222 vaccination. The receptors were gathered from an adult in good health.

V usage is TRBV10-3 and J usage is TRBJ2-2; 11 nucleotides align to TRBD2. The CDR3 covers 13 residues. The germline CDR1 and CDR2 sequences are ENHRY and SYGVKD. V was clipped by 10 bases and J by 7 bases; unmatched bases: 5. The CDR3 loop reads CATRGLAVGELFF. CDR3 coding DNA: TGTGCCACACGGGGACTAGCGGTCGGGGAGCTGTTTTTT.

This chain joins TRBV6-5 and TRBJ2-1; 7 nucleotides align to TRBD2. CDR3 length equals 14 residues. Germline assignment: CDR1 MNHEY and CDR2 SVGAGI. The ends lost 10 bases at V and 10 bases at J; junction bases unmatched: 16. CDR3 nucleotides: TGTGCCACCGATCGAGTTGGGGAGGGCCGAGAGCAGTTCTTC. This codes for CATDRVGEGREQFF.

The genes are TRBV5-4 and TRBJ1-2; TRBD1 matches 7 bases. This CDR3 is built from 14 residues. V dropped 4 bases and J dropped 5; count of bases not matched to a gene: 8. CDR1 SGHNT and CDR2 YYREEE come from the germline V gene (reference sequence). The CDR3 coding sequence is TGTGCCAGCAGCCTCCAGACAGGGATTTATGGCTACACCTTC. Amino acid sequence: CASSLQTGIYGYTF.

V usage is TRBV18 and J usage is TRBJ2-6; D call uncertain. The CDR3 loop spans 17 amino acids. The V end was cut by 3 bases, the J end by 0 bases, with 12 bases between. Per the germline V gene, CDR1 is KGHSH and CDR2 is LQKENI. CDR3 DNA: TGTGCCAGCTCACCGGCAGCACCCAGCTCTGGGGCCAACGTCCTGACTTTC. It is translated as CASSPAAPSSGANVLTF.

In DNA, the CDR3 is TGTGCCAGCAGCGCCTATTCCCAGCGGGAGAACCGGTTCTTC. Protein: CASSAYSQRENRFF. V usage is TRBV7-9 and J usage is TRBJ2-1; TRBD2 aligns across 8 bases. The CDR3 loop spans 14 amino acids. Germline V CDR1 and CDR2: SEHNR, FQNEAQ (reference sequence). The V segment lost 5 bases and the J segment 15 bases; nucleotides outside the gene matches: 15.

This chain connects TRBV6-5 to TRBJ1-4; D is unclear. Germline V lookup: CDR1 MNHEY, CDR2 SVGAGI. The V gene lost 0 bases and the J gene lost 3 bases, with 11 bases spanning the gap. The CDR3 sequence is 16 residues long. The DNA of the CDR3 is TGTGCCAGCAGTTACTCGGGTAGAAAATCTAATGAAAAACTGTTTTTT. It yields the protein CASSYSGRKSNEKLFF.

J is TRBJ2-1 and V is TRBV7-3; 10 bases fit TRBD2. CDR3 length equals 15 residues. The V segment lost 5 bases and the J segment 5 bases; nucleotides outside the gene matches: 6. Germline CDR1 reads SGHTA; CDR2 reads FQGTGA. The CDR3 DNA reads as TGTGCCAGCAGCCCAGAGCGGGAGGGCCACAATGAGCAGTTCTTC. It translates to CASSPEREGHNEQFF.

The rearrangement links TRBV6-6 to TRBJ2-7; 7 bases are shared with TRBD2. This CDR3 is built from 13 residues. Germline values: CDR1 MNHNY, CDR2 SVGAGI (reference sequence). The V segment lost 7 bases and the J segment 1 base; nucleotides outside the gene matches: 4. CDR3 in DNA: TGTGCCAGCATTGGGGGGGGATCCTACGAGCAGTACTTC. This encodes CASIGGGSYEQYF.

The chain combines TRBV18 with TRBJ1-6; D call uncertain. Trimming left V 4 bases short and J 16 bases short, with 14 bases between. The CDR3 contains 12 residues. Per the germline V gene, CDR1 is KGHSH and CDR2 is LQKENI. In DNA form, the CDR3 reads TGTGCCAGCTCACGTCACAAGGCCGGGCTCCACTTT. Translation: CASSRHKAGLHF.

The rearrangement joins TRBV25-1 to TRBJ1-2, with 10 bases that match TRBD1. This CDR3 is built from 13 residues. V gave up 4 bases and J gave up 4 bases; unmatched junction bases: 0. Germline assignment: CDR1 MGHDK and CDR2 SYGVNS. The chain's CDR3 is CASSGDRGYGYTF. CDR3 coding DNA: TGTGCCAGCAGTGGGGACAGGGGCTATGGCTACACCTTC.

The chain recombines TRBV6-6 with TRBJ1-2, with D hard to call. Germline V gene data show CDR1 as MNHNY and CDR2 as SVGAGI (reference sequence). The V end lost 8 bases, the J end lost 4 bases, and 23 bases lay between the germline ends. This CDR3 comprises 16 residues. Here the CDR3 DNA reads TGTGCCAGCTTTATTTCCGGGTCCGAGGGAGGCTATGGCTACACCTTC. This sequence encodes CASFISGSEGGYGYTF.

This chain links TRBV6-5 with TRBJ1-4; D is unresolved. Trimming stripped 4 bases from V and 1 base from J, with 10 bases between. This CDR3 has 15 residues. Germline lookup yields CDR1 MNHEY and CDR2 SVGAGI. In DNA, the CDR3 is TGTGCCAGCAGTTTCCGACGGCTAACTAATGAAAAACTGTTTTTT. Translated, it gives CASSFRRLTNEKLFF.

V usage is TRBV6-5 and J usage is TRBJ1-4, with TRBD1 matching 9 bases. This CDR3 has 15 amino acids. Germline V gene data show CDR1 as MNHEY and CDR2 as SVGAGI. J lost 8 bases, V lost 4 bases, and 8 bases had no gene match. The CDR3 loop reads CASSFGTGWNEKLFF. The CDR3, as DNA: TGTGCCAGCAGTTTCGGGACAGGGTGGAACGAAAAACTGTTTTTT.

The rearrangement links TRBV6-1 to TRBJ2-3, with D unclear. CDR3 length equals 13 residues. V dropped 3 bases and J dropped 8 bases, with 12 bases sitting between them. Germline V gene data show CDR1 as MNHNS and CDR2 as SASEGT. CDR3 amino acids: CASSDGWFGTQYF. CDR3 DNA sequence: TGTGCCAGCAGTGACGGCTGGTTCGGTACGCAGTATTTT.

V usage is TRBV24-1 and J usage is TRBJ2-3, with 8 bases fitting TRBD2. The CDR3 contains 15 residues. CDR1 is KGHDR and CDR2 is SFDVKD in the germline V gene. Losses at the gene ends were 4 bases for V and 3 bases for J; bases not matched to a gene: 5. CDR3 nucleotides: TGTGCCACCAGTGACCGGGGGGGCCGAACAGATACGCAGTATTTT. It encodes CATSDRGGRTDTQYF.

The genes are TRBV5-1 and TRBJ1-2; 8 bases line up with TRBD1. The V gene end was trimmed by 5 bases and the J gene end by 2 bases; junction bases not matched to a gene: 5. This CDR3 spans 14 amino acids. Germline-derived CDR1 and CDR2 are SGHRS and YFSETQ. CDR3 residues: CASRWGQENYGYTF. The CDR3, as DNA: TGCGCCAGCAGGTGGGGACAGGAAAACTATGGCTACACCTTC.

The chain links TRBV11-2 to TRBJ2-2, with D tentatively TRBD2 (6 bases). This CDR3 is 16 amino acids long. V gave up 5 bases and J gave up 2 bases, with 15 bases separating them. CDR1 and CDR2 from the germline V gene are SGHAT and FQNNGV. The CDR3 spells CASSHPGTFNTGELFF. CDR3 sequence (DNA): TGTGCCAGCAGCCACCCCGGGACTTTTAACACCGGGGAGCTGTTTTTT.

Written as DNA, the CDR3 is TGTGCCAGCAGCTTACTAGCGGGAGATTTGAACGAGCAGTACTTC. Translating it yields CASSLLAGDLNEQYF. The chain is built from TRBV7-2 and TRBJ2-7, with TRBD2 identical over 10 bases. CDR3 length equals 15 residues. Germline lookup yields CDR1 SGHTA and CDR2 FQGNSA. J gave up 5 bases and V 2 bases, and 6 bases lay outside the gene matches.

This clone has a single count. This chain joins TRBV4-1 and TRBJ2-2; D is unresolved. V dropped 1 base and J dropped 5 bases, with 17 bases sitting between them. Germline V gene sequence: CDR1 MGHRA, CDR2 YSYEKL. This CDR3 region has 17 residues. In nucleotides, the CDR3 is TGCGCCAGCAGCCAAGCACCGGCCCCCGCTGAGACCGGGGAGCTGTTTTTT. Translation: CASSQAPAPAETGELFF.

CDR3 residues: CASSERDNRNQPQHF. Here the CDR3 DNA reads TGTGCCAGCTCAGAACGGGACAACCGCAATCAGCCCCAGCATTTT. This chain links TRBV18 with TRBJ1-5; possible D gene TRBD1, 6 bases. The V end lost 5 bases, the J end lost 2 bases, and 13 bases lay between the germline ends. The CDR3 runs to 15 residues. Germline V gene data show CDR1 as KGHSH and CDR2 as LQKENI.

The genes are TRBV2 and TRBJ2-3; D possibly corresponds to TRBD2 (6 bases). The CDR3 runs 12 residues. V was shortened by 11 bases and J by 5 bases, with 14 bases between the two germline ends. The germline V gene has CDR1 SNHLY and CDR2 FYNNEI. The CDR3: CAVLALRDTQYF. CDR3 coding DNA: TGTGCCGTTCTAGCGTTGAGAGATACGCAGTATTTT.

This chain connects TRBV25-1 to TRBJ1-2, with D hard to call. Trimming stripped 4 bases from V and 6 bases from J, with 9 bases between. The CDR3 contains 12 residues. CDR1 is MGHDK and CDR2 is SYGVNS in the germline V gene. The CDR3 region has the DNA TGTGCCAGCAGTGCTACTACGAATGGCTACACCTTC. Protein product: CASSATTNGYTF.

The chain joins TRBV6-5 to TRBJ2-1; 7 bases are a match to TRBD1. This CDR3 comprises 15 residues. Per germline, CDR1 MNHEY and CDR2 SVGAGI. The junction had 10 bases not matched to a gene; V was cut back by 6 bases and J by 5 bases. The CDR3 DNA reads as TGTGCCAGCAGAACCGGGACAGAATATAACAATGAGCAGTTCTTC. Translating it yields CASRTGTEYNNEQFF.

The genes are TRBV28 and TRBJ2-7; TRBD2 matches 10 bases. After removal of 11 bases from V and 5 bases from J, the junction contained 9 bases not matched to a gene. Germline V CDR1 and CDR2: MDHEN, SYDVKM. The CDR3 sequence is 13 residues long. CDR3 coding DNA: TGTGCCGGCGGGACTAGCGTTTTGAACGAGCAGTACTTC. Protein: CAGGTSVLNEQYF.

V is TRBV28 and J is TRBJ1-5, with no clear D. There are 16 residues in the CDR3. V was cut by 3 bases and J by 0 bases, with 12 bases left in between. The germline V gene has CDR1 MDHEN and CDR2 SYDVKM. CDR3 DNA: TGTGCCAGCAGTTTGTCTCTTGCAATTAGCAATCAGCCCCAGCATTTT. Translation: CASSLSLAISNQPQHF.

V gene TRBV5-5 combines with J gene TRBJ2-5, with a possible D match to TRBD1 (6 bases). The germline V and J ends were trimmed by 3 bases and 3 bases, with 12 bases remaining between them. The CDR3 is 14 amino acids. Germline assignment: CDR1 SGHKS and CDR2 YYEKEE (reference sequence). CDR3 region: CASSSWDNEETQYF. CDR3 in DNA: TGTGCCAGCAGCTCGTGGGACAACGAAGAGACCCAGTACTTC.

As regards this clone: The sample carries other DNA sequences with the same CDR3. This chain connects TRBV4-2 to TRBJ1-6; 9 nucleotides agree with TRBD1. The CDR3 length is 16 residues. The germline V gene encodes CDR1 LGHNA and CDR2 YNFKEQ. Trimming removed 3 bases from V and 5 bases from J; junction bases left unmatched: 5. The CDR3 loop is CASSQGWTGDNSPLHF. CDR3 DNA sequence: TGTGCCAGCAGCCAGGGGTGGACAGGGGATAATTCACCCCTCCACTTT.

The rearrangement links TRBV28 to TRBJ1-1; tentative D call: TRBD1 (6 bases). Trimming removed 5 bases from V and 1 base from J, with 20 bases in between. The CDR3 runs to 17 residues. CDR1 and CDR2 (germline): MDHEN, SYDVKM. The CDR3 DNA sequence: TGTGCCAGCAGTAGAAGTGTAGGGGGGCGTAGGAACACTGAAGCTTTCTTT. Amino acids: CASSRSVGGRRNTEAFF.